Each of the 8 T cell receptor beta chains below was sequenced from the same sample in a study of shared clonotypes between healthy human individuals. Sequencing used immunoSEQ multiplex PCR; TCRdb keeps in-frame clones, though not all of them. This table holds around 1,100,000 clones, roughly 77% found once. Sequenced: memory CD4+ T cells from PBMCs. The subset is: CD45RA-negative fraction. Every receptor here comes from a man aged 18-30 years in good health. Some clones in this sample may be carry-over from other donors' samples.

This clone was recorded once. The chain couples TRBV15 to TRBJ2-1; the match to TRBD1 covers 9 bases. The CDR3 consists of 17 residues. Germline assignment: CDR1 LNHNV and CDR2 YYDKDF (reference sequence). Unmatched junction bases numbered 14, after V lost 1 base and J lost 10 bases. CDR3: CATSRGLGTGLVIEQFF. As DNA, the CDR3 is TGTGCCACCAGCAGAGGTCTGGGGACAGGGTTAGTAATAGAGCAGTTCTTC.

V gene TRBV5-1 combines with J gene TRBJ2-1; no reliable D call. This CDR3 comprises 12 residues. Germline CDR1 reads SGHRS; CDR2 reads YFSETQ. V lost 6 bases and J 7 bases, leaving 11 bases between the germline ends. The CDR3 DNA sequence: TGCGCCAGCATTGACGTAGGTAATGAGCAGTTCTTC. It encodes CASIDVGNEQFF.

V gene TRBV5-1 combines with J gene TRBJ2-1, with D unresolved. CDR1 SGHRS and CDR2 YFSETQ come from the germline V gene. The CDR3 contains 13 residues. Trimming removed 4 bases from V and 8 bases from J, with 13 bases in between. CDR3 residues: CASSRSFEDEQFF. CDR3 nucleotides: TGCGCCAGCAGCCGGTCCTTTGAGGATGAGCAGTTCTTC. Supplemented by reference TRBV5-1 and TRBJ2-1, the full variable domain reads KAGVTQTPRYLIKTRGQQVTLSCSPISGHRSVSWYQQTPGQGLQFLFEYFSETQRNKGNFPGRFSGRQFSNSRSEMNVSTLELGDSALYLCASSRSFEDEQFFGPGTRLTVL.

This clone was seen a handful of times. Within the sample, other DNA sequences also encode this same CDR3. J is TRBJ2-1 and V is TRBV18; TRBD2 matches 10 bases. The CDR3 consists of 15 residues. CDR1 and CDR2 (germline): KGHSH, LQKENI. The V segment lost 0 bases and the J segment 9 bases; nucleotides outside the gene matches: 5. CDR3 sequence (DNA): TGTGCCAGCTCACCACCGAGCGGGAGGGTCGGTGAGCAGTTCTTC. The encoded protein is CASSPPSGRVGEQFF. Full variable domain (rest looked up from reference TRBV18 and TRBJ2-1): NAGVMQNPRHLVRRRGQEARLRCSPMKGHSHVYWYRQLPEEGLKFMVYLQKENIIDESGMPKERFSAEFPKEGPSILRIQQVVRGDSAAYFCASSPPSGRVGEQFFGPGTRLTVL.

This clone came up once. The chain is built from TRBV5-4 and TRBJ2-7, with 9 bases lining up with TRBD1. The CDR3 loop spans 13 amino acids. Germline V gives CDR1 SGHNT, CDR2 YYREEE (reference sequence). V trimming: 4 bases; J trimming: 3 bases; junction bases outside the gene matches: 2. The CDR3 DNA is TGTGCCAGCAGCGCGGGACAGGGCTACGAGCAGTACTTC. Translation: CASSAGQGYEQYF. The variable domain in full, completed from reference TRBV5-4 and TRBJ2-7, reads ETGVTQSPTHLIKTRGQQVTLRCSSQSGHNTVSWYQQALGQGPQFIFQYYREEENGRGNFPPRFSGLQFPNYSSELNVNALELDDSALYLCASSAGQGYEQYFGPGTRLTVT.

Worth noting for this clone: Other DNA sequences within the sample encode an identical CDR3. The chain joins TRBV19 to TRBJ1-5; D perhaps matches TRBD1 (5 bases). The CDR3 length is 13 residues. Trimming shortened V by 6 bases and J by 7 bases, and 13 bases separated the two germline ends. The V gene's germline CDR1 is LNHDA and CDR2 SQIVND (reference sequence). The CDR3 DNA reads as TGTGCCAGTAGAGGGCAGGGCAGGCAGCCCCAGCATTTT. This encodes CASRGQGRQPQHF.

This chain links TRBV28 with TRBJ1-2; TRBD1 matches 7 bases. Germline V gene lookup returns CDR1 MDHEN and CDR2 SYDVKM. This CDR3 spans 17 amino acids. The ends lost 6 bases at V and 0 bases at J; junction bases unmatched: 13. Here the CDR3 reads CASSPVGTATANYGYTF. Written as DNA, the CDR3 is TGTGCCAGCAGCCCAGTCGGGACAGCGACAGCTAACTATGGCTACACCTTC.

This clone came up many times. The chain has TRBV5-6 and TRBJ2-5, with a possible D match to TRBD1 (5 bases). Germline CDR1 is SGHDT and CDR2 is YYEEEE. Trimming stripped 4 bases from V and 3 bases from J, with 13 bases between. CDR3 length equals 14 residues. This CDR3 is CASSPLGAEETQYF. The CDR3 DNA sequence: TGTGCCAGCAGCCCCCTTGGGGCCGAAGAGACCCAGTACTTC.